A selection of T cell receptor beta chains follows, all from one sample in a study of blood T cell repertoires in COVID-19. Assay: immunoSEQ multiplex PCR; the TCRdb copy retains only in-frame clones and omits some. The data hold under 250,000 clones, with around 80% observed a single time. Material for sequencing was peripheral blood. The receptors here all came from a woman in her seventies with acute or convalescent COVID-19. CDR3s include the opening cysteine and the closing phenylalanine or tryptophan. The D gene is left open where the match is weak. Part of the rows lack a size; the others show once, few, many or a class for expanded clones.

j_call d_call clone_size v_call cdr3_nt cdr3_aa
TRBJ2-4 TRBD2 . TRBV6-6 TGTGCCAGCAGTTACGGGGCGGGAGCGCTTAACATTCAGTACTTC CASSYGAGALNIQYF
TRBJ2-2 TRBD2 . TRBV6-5 TGTGCCAGCAACTGGGCTAGCGGGAGAACCGGGGAGCTGTTTTTT CASNWASGRTGELFF
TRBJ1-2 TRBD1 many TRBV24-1 TGTGCCACCAGTGAGGGACAGGGGGCCGAGCGGGGCTACACCTTC CATSEGQGAERGYTF
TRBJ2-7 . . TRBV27 TGTGCCAGCAGGAGGACAGACTCCTACGAGCAGTACTTC CASRRTDSYEQYF
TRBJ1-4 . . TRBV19 TGTGCCAGTACTCAATCCACCACCGGGGGTGAAAAACTGTTTTTT CASTQSTTGGEKLFF
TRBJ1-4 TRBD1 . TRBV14 TGTGCCAGCAGCCGCAAGACAGGGGGCGGTAATGAAAAACTGTTTTTT CASSRKTGGGNEKLFF
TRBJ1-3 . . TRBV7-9 TGTGCCAGCTCCGCGGGTTTTCGGTCTGGAAACACCATATATTTT CASSAGFRSGNTIYF
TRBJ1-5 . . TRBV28 TGTGCCAGCAGCGTGGCAGGGGACTATAGCAATCAGCCCCAGCATTTT CASSVAGDYSNQPQHF
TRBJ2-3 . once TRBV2 TGTGCCAGCAGTGAACTAGGCCAGGGCGGAACAGATACGCAGTATTTT CASSELGQGGTDTQYF
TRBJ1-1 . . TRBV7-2 TGTGCCAGCAGCGCGGGGCCCCTGAACACTGAAGCTTTCTTT CASSAGPLNTEAFF
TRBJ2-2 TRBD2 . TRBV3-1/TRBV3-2 TGTGCCAGCAGCCAGGCCACCGGGACTAGCGGGAACACCGGGGAGCTGTTTTTT CASSQATGTSGNTGELFF
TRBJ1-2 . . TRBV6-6 TGTGCCAGCAGCCGTATCACTTATGGCTACACCTTC CASSRITYGYTF
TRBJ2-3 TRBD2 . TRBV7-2 TGTGCCAGCAGCTTACGTAGGCGGGAGTACACCCCTTTGGGAGATACGCAGTATTTT CASSLRRREYTPLGDTQYF
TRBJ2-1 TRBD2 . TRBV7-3 TGTGCCAGCAGCTTAATGTTAGCGGGAGGCAATGAGCAGTTCTTC CASSLMLAGGNEQFF
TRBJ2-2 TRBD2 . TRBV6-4 TGTGCCAGCAGACGGGAGGGTAACACCGGGGAGCTGTTTTTT CASRREGNTGELFF
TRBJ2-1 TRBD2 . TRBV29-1 TGCAGCGTGAGAGGACTAGCTGGTCTAGTCTGGAATGAGCAGTTCTTC CSVRGLAGLVWNEQFF
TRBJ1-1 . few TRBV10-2 TGCGCCAGCAGTGAGTCACGGGGAACTGAAGCTTTCTTT CASSESRGTEAFF
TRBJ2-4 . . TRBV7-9 TGTGCCAGCAGCTTATGGACAGACAAAAACATTCAGTACTTC CASSLWTDKNIQYF
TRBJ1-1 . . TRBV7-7 TGTGCCAGCAGCCTCGACAGATTCACTGAAGCTTTCTTT CASSLDRFTEAFF
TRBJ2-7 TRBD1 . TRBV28 TGTGCCAGCAGACAGGGGGACTACGAGCAGTACTTC CASRQGDYEQYF
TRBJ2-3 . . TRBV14 TGTGCCAGCAGCCGAGATCAAACTCCCGCAGATACGCAGTATTTT CASSRDQTPADTQYF
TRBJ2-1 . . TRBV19 TGTGCCAGTGGCGGGTTCGGGAATACCCCCTACAATGAGCAGTTCTTC CASGGFGNTPYNEQFF
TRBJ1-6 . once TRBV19 TGTGCCAGTAGTAACTTAGCCTCAATATGGGATTCACCCCTCCACTTT CASSNLASIWDSPLHF
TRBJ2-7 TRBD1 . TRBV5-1 TGCGCCAGCAGCTTGGGACAGGGGGACGAGCAGTACTTC CASSLGQGDEQYF
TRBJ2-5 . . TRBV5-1 TGCGCCAGCAGCTTGGCTGGGGCCACACAAGAGACCCAGTACTTC CASSLAGATQETQYF
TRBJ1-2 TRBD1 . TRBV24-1 TGTGCCACCGCGACAGGGAACTATGGCTACACCTTC CATATGNYGYTF
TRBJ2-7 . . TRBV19 TGTGCCAGTAGTGTCGCCTTACTCTACGAGCAGTACTTC CASSVALLYEQYF
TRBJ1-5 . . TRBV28 TGTGCCAGCAGTTTATCGGCCAGGGTTCAGCCCCAGCATTTT CASSLSARVQPQHF
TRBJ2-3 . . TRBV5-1 TGCGCCAGCAGCTTGGCGGGGAGCACAGATACGCAGTATTTT CASSLAGSTDTQYF
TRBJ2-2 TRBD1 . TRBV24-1 TGTGCCACCAGTGATTTGGACAGGGGCGATACCGGGGAGCTGTTTTTT CATSDLDRGDTGELFF
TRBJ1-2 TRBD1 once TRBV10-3 TGTGCCATCAGTGAATACGGACAGGAGAATTATGGCTACACCTTC CAISEYGQENYGYTF
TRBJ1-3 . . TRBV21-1 TGTGCCAGCAGCAAAGTCGCCGGGGAAGACAGGGGTGTTATTGGAAACACCATATATTTT CASSKVAGEDRGVIGNTIYF
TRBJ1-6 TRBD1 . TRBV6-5 TGTGCCAGCAGTTACGGGCCAGGGGGTTCACCCCTCCACTTT CASSYGPGGSPLHF
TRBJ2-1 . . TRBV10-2 TGCGCCAGCAGTGAATCAGGGGCGTACAATGAGCAGTTCTTC CASSESGAYNEQFF
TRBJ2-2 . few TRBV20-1 TGCAGTGCTAGTCTTCAGGGTGGGGCCCGAGAGAGAACCGGGGAGCTGTTTTTT CSASLQGGARERTGELFF
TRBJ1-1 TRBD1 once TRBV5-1 TGCGCCAGCAGCTTGGCGGGCAGGGGGCGAACTGAAGCTTTCTTT CASSLAGRGRTEAFF
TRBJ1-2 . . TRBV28 TGTGCCAGCAGCGAGAGGGGGGGTCCTAACTATGGCTACACCTTC CASSERGGPNYGYTF